Many counts were recorded for the clone carrying this T cell receptor beta chain. This sample is drawn from a study of human T cells and chemical hapten exposure. Time point noted: patch test 3, about 24 weeks after DPC sensitization. Specified treatment: therapeutic diphenylcyclopropenone sensitization with weekly scalp DPC. Alopecia patients, 18 to 70 years old and DPC-suitable, served as donors. TCRdb reprocessed the RACE reads via MiXCR and lists one record per CDR3 protein. The top ten clones hold about 2.4% of a sample with 45,000 to 60,000 distinct CDR3 sequences, roughly 12% of them seen once. V lost 2 bases and J lost 3; bases outside the gene matches: 5. Germline assignment: CDR1 MNHEY and CDR2 SVGAGI. The CDR3 is made up of 15 amino acids.

The V and J genes are TRBV6-5 and TRBJ1-2; 8 nucleotides align to TRBD1. This TCR came from a man aged 30 to 45 with alopecia areata. Some clones in this sample may be carry-over from other donors' samples. The material sequenced was whole blood, taken in connection with sensitization to the hapten diphenylcyclopropenone (DPC). Here the CDR3 reads CASSYAQGVYYGYTF. For the CDR3, the DNA is TGTGCCAGCAGTTACGCACAGGGGGTATACTATGGCTACACCTTC.